What follows are 29 T cell receptor beta chains derived from one specimen sequenced in a study of CD8+ T cells in alopecia areata. RNA extraction was followed by reverse transcription into cDNA, which acted as the sequencing template. The method was immunoSEQ multiplex PCR; TCRdb's version includes in-frame clones alone and lacks a portion of them. This sample includes around 110,000 clones with no singletons; its ten biggest clones take up about 20%. The sample taken for sequencing was lesional skin. Source of these receptors: a C3H/HeJ mouse with alopecia areata. MHC haplotype here: H2-k.

A word on this clone: Gene names refer to mouse genes. The read falls 4 residues short of the CDR3 end, and the missing part is taken from the germline J gene. The V and J genes are TRBV16 and TRBJ2-7; 8 positions match TRBD2. The V segment lost 1 base and the J segment 3 bases; nucleotides outside the gene matches: 2. The germline gives CDR1 SGHSA, CDR2 FRNQAP. This CDR3 has 14 amino acids. CDR3 residues: CASSLGWGVYEQYF. The DNA read from the CDR3 is TGTGCAAGCAGCTTAGGCTGGGGGGTCTAT. The full variable domain, completed using reference TRBV16 and TRBJ2-7, is NAGVIQTPRHKVTGKGQEATLWCEPISGHSAVFWYRQTIVQGLEFLTYFRNQAPIDDSGMPKERFSAQMPNQSHSTLKIQSTQPQDSAVYLCASSLGWGVYEQYFGPGTRLTVL.

A word on this clone: The genes are named according to mouse. From the germline J gene comes the end of the CDR3, since the read stops 4 residues before it. This rearrangement joins TRBV19 to TRBJ2-1, with 7 bases lining up with TRBD1. Trimming at V came to 5 bases and at J to 1 base, leaving 6 bases not matched to a gene. The CDR3 spans 15 residues. Germline V gives CDR1 FNHDT, CDR2 SITEND (reference sequence). Partial CDR3 DNA: TGTGCCAGCAGCCCCGGGACAGCCAACTATGCT. Protein product: CASSPGTANYA. The whole CDR3 sequence reads CASSPGTANYAEQFF.

This clone was observed many times. The gene names given are mouse names. The read comes to an end 4 residues before the CDR3 does, leaving the germline J gene to fill in the end. J is TRBJ2-5 and V is TRBV13-3; D is possibly TRBD2 (6 bases). Germline V CDR1 and CDR2: NNHDY, SYVADS. This CDR3 comprises 13 residues. CDR3 bases read: TGTGCCAGCAGTGATGGTCTGGGGGAC. This encodes CASSDGLGD. The whole CDR3 sequence reads CASSDGLGDTQYF.

Remarks on this clone: Mouse germline and gene names are used. The sequence runs out 4 residues before the end of the CDR3; the remainder is reconstructed from the germline J gene. The sample contains more than one DNA sequence encoding this CDR3. The chain uses TRBV19 and TRBJ2-1; D not certain. Germline lookup yields CDR1 FNHDT and CDR2 SITEND (reference sequence). The CDR3 consists of 12 residues. The CDR3 sequence is CASSILGAEQFF. CDR3 DNA, as far as it was read: TGTGCCAGCAGTATTCTTGGGGCT.

This clone has a handful of counts. Germline and genes: mouse. The CDR3 end falls 4 residues outside the read, so it is completed with the germline J gene. The chain combines TRBV1 with TRBJ2-1; D may be TRBD1 (5 bases). This CDR3 spans 13 amino acids. Trimming cost V 3 bases and J 6 bases, with 9 bases left between them. Germline V gives CDR1 NSQYPW, CDR2 LRSPGD (reference sequence). Here the CDR3 reads CTCSAAGFAEQFF. Incomplete CDR3 DNA: TGCACCTGCAGTGCGGCAGGGTTTGCT. Using reference TRBV1 and TRBJ2-1 for the parts outside the CDR3, the full variable domain is VTLLEQNPRWRLVPRGQAVNLRCILKNSQYPWMSWYQQDLQKQLQWLFTLRSPGDKEVKSLPGADYLATRVTDTELRLQVANMSQGRTLYCTCSAAGFAEQFFGPGTRLTVL.

This clone occurred many times. Each gene name is a mouse one. The read comes to an end 4 residues before the CDR3 does, leaving the germline J gene to fill in the end. V is TRBV13-3 and J is TRBJ2-1; D possibly corresponds to TRBD1 (6 bases). CDR3 length: 15 amino acids. From germline, CDR1 is NNHDY and CDR2 SYVADS. Trimming stripped 2 bases from V and 3 bases from J, with 12 bases between. The CDR3 protein is CASSEGRDTYAEQFF. The covered CDR3 bases are TGTGCCAGCAGTGAGGGCCGGGACACCTATGCT.

Comments on this clone: Gene names are mouse gene names. Here the CDR3 reads CTCSADHFSPSSYEQYF. The CDR3 DNA, read in part, is TGCACCTGCAGTGCAGATCACTTTTCCCCTAGCTCCTAT. V usage is TRBV1 and J usage is TRBJ2-7; D is uncertain. The CDR3 goes on 4 residues after the read ends, and that part is filled in from the germline J gene. V was pared by 0 bases and J by 0 bases, with 15 bases between. This CDR3 contains 17 residues. Germline V gene lookup returns CDR1 NSQYPW and CDR2 LRSPGD (reference sequence).

This clone was counted a few times. Mouse names are used for the genes. The CDR3 end lies 4 residues beyond the end of the read and is filled in from the germline J gene. The chain links TRBV19 to TRBJ2-2, with 10 bases fitting TRBD1. The germline gives CDR1 FNHDT, CDR2 SITEND (reference sequence). This CDR3 spans 18 amino acids. Losses at the gene ends were 2 bases for V and 0 bases for J; bases not matched to a gene: 7. The CDR3 DNA, read in part, is TGTGCCAGCAGTATGGGGACAGGGGACTTATCAAACACCGGG. This translates into CASSMGTGDLSNTG. The full CDR3 sequence reads CASSMGTGDLSNTGQLYF.

Turning to this clone: Gene names are mouse gene names. From the germline J gene comes the end of the CDR3, since the read stops 4 residues before it. This chain links TRBV13-3 with TRBJ1-4, with D tentatively TRBD1 (5 bases). CDR1 and CDR2 (germline): NNHDY, SYVADS. The CDR3 covers 16 residues. Trimming pared 1 base from V and 3 bases from J, leaving 13 bases between. The sequenced part of the CDR3 DNA is TGTGCCAGCAGTGATCTGCAGGGCGGGGCCAACGAA. The encoded protein is CASSDLQGGANE. The entire CDR3 is CASSDLQGGANERLFF.

This clone was found a few times. Mouse names are used for the genes. The CDR3 DNA, read in part, is TGTGCCAGCGGTGATGCGTCAGGGGACACCGGG. Its protein is CASGDASGDTG. The whole CDR3 is CASGDASGDTGQLYF. The chain combines TRBV13-2 with TRBJ2-2, with D possibly TRBD1 on 6 matching bases. The read is 4 residues too short to cover the CDR3 end, so that end is filled in from the germline J gene. The ends were cut back, 0 bases at V and 3 bases at J, with 9 bases in the middle. CDR1 is NNHNN, CDR2 SYGAGS, per germline (reference sequence). The CDR3 totals 15 residues.

This clone occurred a few times. The listed genes are named as in mouse. The missing CDR3 end, 4 residues past where the read stops, is filled in from the germline J gene. The J gene is TRBJ2-5, the V gene TRBV19, with 7 nucleotides matching TRBD1. The trim removed 9 bases at V and 0 bases at J, leaving 4 bases unmatched. Per the germline V gene, CDR1 is FNHDT and CDR2 is SITEND (reference sequence). The CDR3 covers 13 residues. Incomplete CDR3 DNA: TGTGCCACCCGGGACAGTAACCAAGAC. Its translation is CATRDSNQD. The full-length CDR3 reads as CATRDSNQDTQYF.

Of note for this clone: Gene names are the mouse ones. The DNA ends 4 residues before the CDR3 does, and the rest of the CDR3 is filled in from the germline J gene. This chain connects TRBV1 to TRBJ2-3, with D perhaps assigned TRBD1 or TRBD2 (5 bases each). Germline-derived CDR1 and CDR2 are NSQYPW and LRSPGD (reference sequence). The CDR3 extends over 14 amino acids. V lost 1 base to trimming and J lost 4 bases, with 9 bases between them. Partial CDR3 DNA: TGCACCTGCAGTGCAGGGGGCAGTTCAGAA. Translating it yields CTCSAGGSSE. The whole CDR3 sequence is CTCSAGGSSETLYF.

On this clone: At residue 13, the TCRdb amino acid sequence and the translated nucleotide sequence differ, so the protein here is the DNA translation. Germline and genes here are mouse. The sequence runs out 3 residues before the end of the CDR3; the remainder is reconstructed from the germline J gene. The rearrangement joins TRBV29 to TRBJ1-3, with 8 bases aligning to TRBD1. Germline V lookup: CDR1 MSHET, CDR2 SYDVDS. V lost 2 bases to trimming and J lost 0 bases; unmatched junction nucleotides: 3. The CDR3 sequence is 16 residues long. The CDR3 DNA, read in part, is TGTGCTAGCAGTTTAGGGGACAGGAGTTCTGGAAATACG. Translated, it gives CASSLGDRSSGNT. The whole CDR3 sequence reads CASSLGDRSSGNTLYF.

Comment on this clone: The listed genes are named as in mouse. The sequenced fragment ends 4 residues before the CDR3 boundary, so the rest is inferred from the germline J gene. The chain recombines TRBV13-2 with TRBJ1-1, with D uncertain. Germline V lookup: CDR1 NNHNN, CDR2 SYGAGS (reference sequence). Deletions cut 3 bases from V and 1 base from J, with 7 bases between. The CDR3 covers 13 residues. CDR3: CASGAQKNTEVFF. The CDR3 DNA, read in part, is TGTGCCAGCGGTGCACAGAAAAACACA.

A remark on this clone: Genes and germline are mouse. The CDR3 sequence is CASSPNRDWGGAETLYF. The sequenced CDR3 bases are TGTGCCAGCAGTCCCAACCGGGACTGGGGGGGCGCAGAA. The gene calls are TRBV19 and TRBJ2-3, with TRBD2 matching over 14 bases. The read stops 4 residues short of the end of the CDR3; the missing end is completed from the germline J gene. The V segment lost 4 bases and the J segment 3 bases; nucleotides outside the gene matches: 7. The length of the CDR3 is 17 residues. CDR1 and CDR2 from the germline V gene are FNHDT and SITEND (reference sequence). Filled out from reference TRBV19 and TRBJ2-3, the complete variable domain reads GGIITQTPKFLIGQEGQKLTLKCQQNFNHDTMYWYRQDSGKGLRLIYYSITENDLQKGDLSEGYDASREKKSSFSLTVTSAQKNEMAVFLCASSPNRDWGGAETLYFGSGTRLTVL.

With respect to this clone: Gene names and germline match the mouse. The CDR3 end is not reached by the read, which stops 4 residues before it; the germline J gene fills it in. The rearrangement links TRBV13-3 to TRBJ1-1, with 7 bases lining up with TRBD1. The CDR3 spans 13 residues. Germline CDR1 and CDR2: NNHDY and SYVADS. V lost 5 bases and J lost 3; bases outside the gene matches: 4. The DNA read from the CDR3 is TGTGCCAGCAGAGGCAGGGGGGACACA. Amino acid sequence: CASRGRGDT. The full CDR3 sequence reads CASRGRGDTEVFF.

Remarks on this clone: Gene names are the mouse ones. The CDR3 goes on 4 residues after the read ends, and that part is filled in from the germline J gene. The chain employs TRBV14 and TRBJ2-7, with 7 bases matching TRBD1. The CDR3 loop spans 13 amino acids. Germline CDR1 and CDR2: SGHDT and FRDEAV. This CDR3 reads CASSPGQKYEQYF. The covered CDR3 bases are TGTGCCAGCAGCCCGGGACAGAAATAT. Variable domain in full (rest from reference TRBV14 and TRBJ2-7): EAGVTQSPRYAVLQEGQAVSFWCDPISGHDTLYWYQQPRDQGPQLLVYFRDEAVIDNSQLPSDRFSAVRPKGTNSTLKIQSAKQGDTATYLCASSPGQKYEQYFGPGTRLTVL.

About this clone: Each gene name is a mouse one. The CDR3 reads CASSEGLGGPEQFF. The DNA read from the CDR3 is TGTGCCAGCAGTGAAGGCCTGGGGGGGCCT. The rearrangement uses TRBV13-3 and TRBJ2-1, with 10 bases aligning to TRBD2. From the germline J gene comes the end of the CDR3, since the read stops 4 residues before it. The V gene's germline CDR1 is NNHDY and CDR2 SYVADS. The length of the CDR3 is 14 residues.

This clone was recorded a few times. Gene labels here are mouse ones. The read ends 4 residues shy of where the CDR3 ends; the end is completed using the germline J gene. The chain carries TRBV17 and TRBJ2-1; TRBD1 aligns across 7 bases. The CDR3 sequence is 14 residues long. Trimming cost V 7 bases and J 2 bases; bases outside gene matches: 5. CDR1 is MNHDT and CDR2 is YYDKIL in the germline V gene. CDR3 amino acids: CASTPTGDYAEQFF. The sequenced part of the CDR3 DNA is TGTGCTAGCACCCCCACAGGGGACTATGCT.

As concerns this clone: Mouse germline and gene names are used. The CDR3 end is not reached by the read, which stops 4 residues before it; the germline J gene fills it in. The V and J genes are TRBV1 and TRBJ1-1, with 8 bases lining up with TRBD1. Germline trimming cut 6 bases from V and 3 bases from J; bases unmatched to any gene: 6. CDR1 is NSQYPW, CDR2 LRSPGD, per germline (reference sequence). This CDR3 region has 14 residues. CDR3: CTCRLRGQDTEVFF. The sequenced part of the CDR3 DNA is TGCACCTGCAGGCTCAGGGGGCAGGACACA. Full variable domain (outside the CDR3, taken from reference TRBV1 and TRBJ1-1): VTLLEQNPRWRLVPRGQAVNLRCILKNSQYPWMSWYQQDLQKQLQWLFTLRSPGDKEVKSLPGADYLATRVTDTELRLQVANMSQGRTLYCTCRLRGQDTEVFFGKGTRLTVV.

Only a few counts were recorded for this clone. Gene names are the mouse ones. The read ends 4 residues shy of where the CDR3 ends; the end is completed using the germline J gene. The rearrangement links TRBV13-2 to TRBJ2-7; D may be TRBD1 (5 bases). The CDR3 totals 13 residues. In germline, CDR1 is NNHNN, CDR2 SYGAGS (reference sequence). The CDR3 bases that were read are TGTGCCAGCGGTGATAGAGCAGGGTAT. Its translation is CASGDRAGY. The complete CDR3 sequence is CASGDRAGYEQYF.

As regards this clone: Any gene name here is a mouse gene name. The read is 4 residues too short to cover the CDR3 end, so that end is filled in from the germline J gene. V and J are TRBV13-1 and TRBJ2-4; a possible D gene is TRBD1 (6 bases). CDR3 length: 13 residues. Germline V CDR1 and CDR2: NSHNY, SYGAGN. The CDR3 protein is CASSGDKKNTLYF. CDR3 DNA (partial): TGTGCCAGCAGTGGGGACAAAAAAAAC.

Only a few counts were recorded for this clone. Gene names are mouse gene names. The read gets to within 4 residues of the CDR3 end, and the germline J gene fills in the rest. The chain carries TRBV13-3 and TRBJ2-2; 9 bases line up with TRBD1. The CDR3 consists of 16 residues. From germline, CDR1 is NNHDY and CDR2 SYVADS. V lost 4 bases and J lost 1; bases outside the gene matches: 5. The CDR3 DNA, read in part, is TGTGCCAGCAGTTACCCGGGACAGGGAAACACCGGG. Amino acids: CASSYPGQGNTG. The whole CDR3 is CASSYPGQGNTGQLYF.

In its sample, this clone was seen a few times. The genes and germline here are from mouse. The CDR3 end falls 4 residues outside the read, so it is completed with the germline J gene. The genes are TRBV1 and TRBJ2-3, with D uncertain. V lost 2 bases, J lost 0 bases, and 12 bases lay in between. Germline assignment: CDR1 NSQYPW and CDR2 LRSPGD (reference sequence). This CDR3 has 16 residues. This CDR3 is CTCSAIDKPSAETLYF. Partial CDR3 DNA: TGCACCTGCAGTGCAATCGACAAACCTAGTGCAGAA.

This clone was seen only a few times. The genes and germline here are from mouse. The read ends 4 residues early relative to the CDR3; the germline J gene fills the gap. The genes are TRBV31 and TRBJ2-7; tentatively, D is TRBD2 (5 bases). Germline-derived CDR1 and CDR2 are GKSSPN and SITVG. The V end lost 2 bases, the J end lost 0 bases, and 8 bases lay between the germline ends. The CDR3 loop spans 13 amino acids. The DNA read from the CDR3 is TGTGCCTGGAGTAAGGACTACTCCTAT. Its protein product is CAWSKDYSY. The CDR3 reads in full as CAWSKDYSYEQYF.

There are many counts of this clone. Each gene name is a mouse one. The CDR3 goes on 4 residues after the read ends, and that part is filled in from the germline J gene. J is TRBJ1-4 and V is TRBV13-3; weak D call: TRBD1 (6 bases). Germline CDR1 is NNHDY and CDR2 is SYVADS. The CDR3 is made up of 17 amino acids. V lost 1 base and J lost 0, with 13 bases in between. CDR3 DNA, as far as it was read: TGTGCCAGCAGTGATACCCCCGGGACAATTTCCAACGAA. Translation gives CASSDTPGTISNE. The full CDR3 reads CASSDTPGTISNERLFF.

This clone was detected a few times. Mouse gene names and germline throughout. The CDR3 end is not reached by the read, which stops 4 residues before it; the germline J gene fills it in. This rearrangement joins TRBV12-2 to TRBJ2-7, with a possible D match to TRBD1 (5 bases). The CDR3 is 15 residues long. Germline V gene data show CDR1 as SGHLS and CDR2 as HYDKME. The V end lost 0 bases, the J end lost 0 bases, and 11 bases lay between the germline ends. The sequenced CDR3 bases are TGTGCCAGCTCTCTCGGCCAGGGAAGCTCCTAT. Translated, it gives CASSLGQGSSY. The CDR3 in full is CASSLGQGSSYEQYF.

This clone was recorded a few times. Mouse germline and gene names are used. The read terminates 4 residues ahead of where the CDR3 ends, so the germline J gene completes it. The V and J genes are TRBV13-3 and TRBJ2-1; 7 nucleotides line up with TRBD1. With 6 bases clipped from V and 2 bases from J, the junction kept 5 bases outside the gene matches. The CDR3 consists of 14 residues. Germline V gene lookup returns CDR1 NNHDY and CDR2 SYVADS. The part of the CDR3 DNA that was read is TGTGCCAGCAATCGACAGGGAGACTATGCT. Translated: CASNRQGDYA. The whole CDR3 sequence reads CASNRQGDYAEQFF.

This clone was seen many times. Gene names and germline refer to mouse. Read data end 4 residues before the CDR3 end; the end is taken from the germline J gene. This chain uses TRBV13-3 with TRBJ2-4, with 7 bases lining up with TRBD1. Germline CDR1 reads NNHDY; CDR2 reads SYVADS. Trimming cost V 5 bases and J 3 bases; bases outside gene matches: 6. The CDR3 loop spans 14 amino acids. Partial CDR3 DNA: TGTGCCAGCAGCCCCGACAGGGCCCAAAAC. This encodes CASSPDRAQN. The CDR3 in full is CASSPDRAQNTLYF.